These 4 T cell receptor beta chains were sequenced from one sample in a study of response to subunit inactivated influenza vaccine. TCRdb ran MiXCR on the RT-PCR reads and lists one entry per CDR3 protein. The sample contains around 320,000 distinct CDR3 sequences, approximately 20% of which appear only once. This sample comprised PBMCs from blood, obtained about 20 months after vaccination. Source of these receptors: a man aged 50 to 69 who received an inactivated influenza vaccine.

This clonotype was found a few times. The CDR3 sequence: CASALGGFTYEQYF. In DNA form, the CDR3 reads TGCGCCAGCGCATTAGGGGGCTTCACCTACGAGCAGTACTTC. The rearrangement links TRBV5-1 to TRBJ2-7; 7 nucleotides align to TRBD1. From germline, CDR1 is SGHRS and CDR2 YFSETQ. V gave up 7 bases and J gave up 2 bases; unmatched junction bases: 9. The CDR3 is 14 residues long.

In its sample, this clonotype was seen a few times. The chain employs TRBV18 and TRBJ1-1; D gene ambiguous. The CDR3 sequence is 15 residues long. CDR1 and CDR2 (germline): KGHSH, LQKENI. Trimming removed 5 bases from V and 1 base from J, with 14 bases in between. The CDR3 DNA is TGTGCCAGCTCATTCCGGGTGGTCCCGAACACTGAAGCTTTCTTT. Translating gives CASSFRVVPNTEAFF.

This clonotype was recorded a few times. The chain is built from TRBV6-5 and TRBJ1-1; no reliable D call. The V end was cut by 4 bases, the J end by 0 bases, with 12 bases between. This CDR3 is 15 amino acids long. CDR1 MNHEY and CDR2 SVGAGI come from the germline V gene. CDR3 in amino acids: CASSSHRGLNTEAFF. CDR3 nucleotide sequence: TGTGCCAGCAGTTCCCACCGCGGGCTGAACACTGAAGCTTTCTTT.

This clonotype was counted only a few times. The CDR3 sequence is CASSRDRNEQFF. In nucleotides, the CDR3 is TGCGCCAGCAGCCGAGACCGGAATGAGCAGTTCTTC. The rearrangement links TRBV5-1 to TRBJ2-1; D remains unclear. V shed 4 bases and J shed 7 bases, with 9 bases lying between them. This CDR3 contains 12 residues. Germline V gene sequence: CDR1 SGHRS, CDR2 YFSETQ.